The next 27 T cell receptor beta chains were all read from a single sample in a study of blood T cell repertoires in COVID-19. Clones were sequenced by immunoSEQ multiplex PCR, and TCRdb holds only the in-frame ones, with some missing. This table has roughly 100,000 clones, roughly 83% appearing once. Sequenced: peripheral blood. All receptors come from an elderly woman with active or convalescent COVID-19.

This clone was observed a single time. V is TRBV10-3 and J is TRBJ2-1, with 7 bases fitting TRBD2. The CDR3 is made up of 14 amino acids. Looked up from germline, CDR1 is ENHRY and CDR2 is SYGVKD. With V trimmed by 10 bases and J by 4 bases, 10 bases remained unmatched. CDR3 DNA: TGTGCCACCCTGGAGGGGCGGGGGTACAATGAGCAGTTCTTC. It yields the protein CATLEGRGYNEQFF.

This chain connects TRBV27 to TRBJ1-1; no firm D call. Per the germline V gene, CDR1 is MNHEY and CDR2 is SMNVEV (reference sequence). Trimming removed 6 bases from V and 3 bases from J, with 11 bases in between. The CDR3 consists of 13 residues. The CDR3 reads CASSLNRDTEAFF. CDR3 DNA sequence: TGTGCCAGCAGCTTAAATCGGGACACTGAAGCTTTCTTT.

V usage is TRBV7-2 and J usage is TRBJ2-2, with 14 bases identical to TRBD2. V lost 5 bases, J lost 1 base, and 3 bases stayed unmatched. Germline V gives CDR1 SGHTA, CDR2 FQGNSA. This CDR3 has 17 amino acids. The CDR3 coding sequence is TGTGCCAGCAGCAGACTAGCGGGGGGGCGGAACACCGGGGAGCTGTTTTTT. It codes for CASSRLAGGRNTGELFF. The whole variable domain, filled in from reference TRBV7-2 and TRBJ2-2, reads GAGVSQSPSNKVTEKGKDVELRCDPISGHTALYWYRQSLGQGLEFLIYFQGNSAPDKSGLPSDRFSAERTGGSVSTLTIQRTQQEDSAVYLCASSRLAGGRNTGELFFGEGSRLTVL.

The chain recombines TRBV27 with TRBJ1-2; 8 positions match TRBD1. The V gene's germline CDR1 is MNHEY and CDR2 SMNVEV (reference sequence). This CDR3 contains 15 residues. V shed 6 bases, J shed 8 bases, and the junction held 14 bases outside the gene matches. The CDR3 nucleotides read TGTGCCAGCAGATTGCTAACGGACAGGGCGGGAGGCTACACCTTC. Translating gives CASRLLTDRAGGYTF.

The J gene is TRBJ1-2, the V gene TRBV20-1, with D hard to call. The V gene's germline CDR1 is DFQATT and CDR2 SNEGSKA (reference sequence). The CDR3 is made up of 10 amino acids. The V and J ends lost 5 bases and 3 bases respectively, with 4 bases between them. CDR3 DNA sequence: TGCAGTGCTCTCGACTATGGCTACACCTTC. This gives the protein CSALDYGYTF.

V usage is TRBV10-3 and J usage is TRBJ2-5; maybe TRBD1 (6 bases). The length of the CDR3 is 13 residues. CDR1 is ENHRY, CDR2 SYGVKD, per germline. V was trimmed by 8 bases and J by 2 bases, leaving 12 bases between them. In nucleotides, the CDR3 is TGTGCCATCGGGCAGGGGCGACAAGAGACCCAGTACTTC. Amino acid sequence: CAIGQGRQETQYF.

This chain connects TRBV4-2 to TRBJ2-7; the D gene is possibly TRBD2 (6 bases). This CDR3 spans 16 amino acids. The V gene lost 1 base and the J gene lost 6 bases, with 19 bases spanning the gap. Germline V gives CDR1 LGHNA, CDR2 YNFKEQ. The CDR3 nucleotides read TGTGCCAGCAGCCAAGTAGGAGGGCTAGGCAGCAGCGAGCAGTACTTC. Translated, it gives CASSQVGGLGSSEQYF.

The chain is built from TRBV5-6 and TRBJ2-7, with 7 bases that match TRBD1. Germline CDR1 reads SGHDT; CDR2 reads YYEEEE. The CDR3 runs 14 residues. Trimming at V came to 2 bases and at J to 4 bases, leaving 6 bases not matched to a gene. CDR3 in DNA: TGTGCCAGCAGCTTCGGGACAGTCCAATACGAGCAGTACTTC. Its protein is CASSFGTVQYEQYF.

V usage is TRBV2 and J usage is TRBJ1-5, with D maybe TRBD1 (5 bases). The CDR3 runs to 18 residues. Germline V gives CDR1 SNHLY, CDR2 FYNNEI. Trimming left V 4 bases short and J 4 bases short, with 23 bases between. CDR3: CASSVPGVGAVSNQPQHF. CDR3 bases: TGTGCCAGCAGTGTTCCCGGTGTAGGGGCCGTGTCAAATCAGCCCCAGCATTTT.

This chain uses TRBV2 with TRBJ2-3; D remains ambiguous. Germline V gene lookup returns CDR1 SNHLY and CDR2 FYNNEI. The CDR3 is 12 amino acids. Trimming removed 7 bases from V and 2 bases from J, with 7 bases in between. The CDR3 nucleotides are TGTGCCAGCACGCGGATCACAGATACGCAGTATTTT. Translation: CASTRITDTQYF.

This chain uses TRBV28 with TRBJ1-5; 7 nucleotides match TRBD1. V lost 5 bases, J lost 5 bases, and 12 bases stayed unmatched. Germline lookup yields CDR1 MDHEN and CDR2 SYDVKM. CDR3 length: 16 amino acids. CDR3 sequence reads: CASSPRRTGVDQPQHF. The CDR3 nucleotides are TGTGCCAGCAGTCCACGCCGAACAGGGGTCGATCAGCCCCAGCATTTT.

CDR3: CASSWVDRGVYGYTF. The CDR3 bases are TGTGCCAGCAGCTGGGTTGACAGGGGCGTATATGGCTACACCTTC. This chain links TRBV5-6 with TRBJ1-2, with 8 bases aligning to TRBD1. Germline V gene data show CDR1 as SGHDT and CDR2 as YYEEEE. The CDR3 extends over 15 amino acids. The V and J ends lost 3 bases and 5 bases, in that order; junction bases with no gene match: 9.

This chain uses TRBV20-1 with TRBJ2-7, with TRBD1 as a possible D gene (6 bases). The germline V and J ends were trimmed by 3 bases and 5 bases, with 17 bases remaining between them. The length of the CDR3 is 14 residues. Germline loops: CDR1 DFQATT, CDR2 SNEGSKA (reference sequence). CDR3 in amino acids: CSASEDRGVHEQYF. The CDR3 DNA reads TGCAGTGCTAGTGAGGACAGAGGAGTCCACGAGCAGTACTTC.

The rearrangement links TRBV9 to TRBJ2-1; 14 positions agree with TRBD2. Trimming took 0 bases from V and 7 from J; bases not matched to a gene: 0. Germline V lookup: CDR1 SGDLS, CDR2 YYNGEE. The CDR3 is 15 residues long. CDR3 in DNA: TGTGCCAGCAGCGTAGGGACTAGCGGGGGGAATGAGCAGTTCTTC. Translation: CASSVGTSGGNEQFF.

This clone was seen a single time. CDR3 bases: TGCAGCGTTGATCCGGGACAGGGCACCTACGAGCAGTACTTC. It specifies CSVDPGQGTYEQYF. The V gene is TRBV29-1, the J gene TRBJ2-7; 9 nucleotides line up with TRBD1. The CDR3 runs to 14 residues. CDR1 and CDR2 (germline): SQVTM, ANQGSEA. J was trimmed by 2 bases and V by 3 bases; bases with no gene match: 5.

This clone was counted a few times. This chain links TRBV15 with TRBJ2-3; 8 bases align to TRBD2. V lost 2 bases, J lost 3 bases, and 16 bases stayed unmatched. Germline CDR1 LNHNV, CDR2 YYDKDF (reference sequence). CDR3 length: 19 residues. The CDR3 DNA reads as TGTGCCACCAGCAGACATATATCCCTTAGCGGGATGGGGACAGATACGCAGTATTTT. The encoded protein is CATSRHISLSGMGTDTQYF. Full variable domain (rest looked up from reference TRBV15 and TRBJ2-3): DAMVIQNPRYQVTQFGKPVTLSCSQTLNHNVMYWYQQKSSQAPKLLFHYYDKDFNNEADTPDNFQSRRPNTSFCFLDIRSPGLGDTAMYLCATSRHISLSGMGTDTQYFGPGTRLTVL.

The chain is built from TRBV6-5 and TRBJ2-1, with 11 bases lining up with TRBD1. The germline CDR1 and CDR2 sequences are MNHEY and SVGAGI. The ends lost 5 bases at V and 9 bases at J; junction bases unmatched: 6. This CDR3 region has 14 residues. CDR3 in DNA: TGTGCCAGCAGTACCGGGACAGGGGGGAGTGAGCAGTTCTTC. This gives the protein CASSTGTGGSEQFF.

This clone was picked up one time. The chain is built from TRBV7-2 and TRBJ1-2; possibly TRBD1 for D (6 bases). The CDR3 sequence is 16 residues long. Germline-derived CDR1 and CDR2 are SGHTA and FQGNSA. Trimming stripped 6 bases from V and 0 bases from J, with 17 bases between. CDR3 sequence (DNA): TGTGCCAGCAGTAGGGGGGGGACCAAACCTAACTATGGCTACACCTTC. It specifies CASSRGGTKPNYGYTF.

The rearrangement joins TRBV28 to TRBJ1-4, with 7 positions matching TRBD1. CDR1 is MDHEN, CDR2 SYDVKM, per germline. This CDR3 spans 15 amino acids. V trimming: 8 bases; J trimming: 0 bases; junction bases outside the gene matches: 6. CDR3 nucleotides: TGTGCCAGCCAAACCGGGACAGCAACTAATGAAAAACTGTTTTTT. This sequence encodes CASQTGTATNEKLFF.

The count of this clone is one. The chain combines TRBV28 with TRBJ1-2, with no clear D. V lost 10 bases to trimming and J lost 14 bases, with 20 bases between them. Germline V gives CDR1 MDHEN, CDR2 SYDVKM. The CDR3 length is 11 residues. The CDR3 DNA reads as TGTGCCACCAACGATGGCAGGTCTGGGACCTTC. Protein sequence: CATNDGRSGTF.

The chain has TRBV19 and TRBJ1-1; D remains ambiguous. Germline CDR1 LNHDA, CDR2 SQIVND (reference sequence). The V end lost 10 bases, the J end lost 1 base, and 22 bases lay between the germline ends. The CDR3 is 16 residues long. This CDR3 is CATLGLEAHTNTEAFF. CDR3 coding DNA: TGTGCCACCTTAGGCCTAGAGGCGCATACGAACACTGAAGCTTTCTTT.

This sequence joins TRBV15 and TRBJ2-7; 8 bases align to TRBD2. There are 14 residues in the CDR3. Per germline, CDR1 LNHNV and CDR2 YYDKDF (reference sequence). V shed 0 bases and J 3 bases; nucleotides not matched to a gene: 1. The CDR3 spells CATSRDRGGYEQYF. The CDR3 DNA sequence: TGTGCCACCAGCAGAGATCGGGGGGGCTACGAGCAGTACTTC.

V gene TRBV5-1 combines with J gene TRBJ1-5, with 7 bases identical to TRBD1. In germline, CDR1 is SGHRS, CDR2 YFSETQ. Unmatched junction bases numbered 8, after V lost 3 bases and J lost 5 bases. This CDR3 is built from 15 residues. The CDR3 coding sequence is TGCGCCAGCAGCTCAGGGACAGACGGGTATCAGCCCCAGCATTTT. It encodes CASSSGTDGYQPQHF.

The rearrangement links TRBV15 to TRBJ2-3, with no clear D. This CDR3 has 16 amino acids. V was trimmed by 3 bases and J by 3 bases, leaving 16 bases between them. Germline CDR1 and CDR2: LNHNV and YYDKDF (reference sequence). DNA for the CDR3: TGTGCCACCAGCAGTTCTGAACTCTTGAGGACAGATACGCAGTATTTT. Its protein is CATSSSELLRTDTQYF.

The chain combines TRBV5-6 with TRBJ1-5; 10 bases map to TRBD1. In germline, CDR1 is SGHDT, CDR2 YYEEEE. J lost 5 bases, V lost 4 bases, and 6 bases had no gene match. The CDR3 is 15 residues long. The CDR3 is CASSIRDRGHQPQHF. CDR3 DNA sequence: TGTGCCAGCAGCATCCGGGACAGGGGCCATCAGCCCCAGCATTTT. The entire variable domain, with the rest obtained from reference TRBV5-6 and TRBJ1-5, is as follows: DAGVTQSPTHLIKTRGQQVTLRCSPKSGHDTVSWYQQALGQGPQFIFQYYEEEERQRGNFPDRFSGHQFPNYSSELNVNALLLGDSALYLCASSIRDRGHQPQHFGDGTRLSIL.

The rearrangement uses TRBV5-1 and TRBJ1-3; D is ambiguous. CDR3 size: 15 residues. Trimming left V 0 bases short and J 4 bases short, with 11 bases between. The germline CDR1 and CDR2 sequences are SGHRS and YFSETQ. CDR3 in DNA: TGCGCCAGCAGCTTGGCCGGGGTCTCCGGAAACACCATATATTTT. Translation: CASSLAGVSGNTIYF.

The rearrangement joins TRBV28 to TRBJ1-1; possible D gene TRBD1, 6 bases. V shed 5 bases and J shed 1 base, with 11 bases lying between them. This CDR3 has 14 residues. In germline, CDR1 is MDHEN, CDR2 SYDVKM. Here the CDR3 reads CASSVWTANTEAFF. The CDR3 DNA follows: TGTGCCAGCAGTGTTTGGACAGCGAACACTGAAGCTTTCTTT.